This is a list of T cell receptor beta chains from one sample in a study of technical replicates of blood from several donors. Only in-frame clones appear in the TCRdb table, and some are missing; sequencing was by immunoSEQ multiplex PCR. The sample contains about 63,000 clones, more than 85% of which appear only once. Sequencing used PBMCs. Source of these receptors: a human donor in good health. Some clones in this sample may be carry-over from other donors' samples. Each CDR3 is given with its conserved first and last residue. A D gene is named only where the DNA matches it firmly. Clone size is shown for a subset of rows, as once, few, many or a class of expanded clone.

j_call d_call cdr3_length clone_size v_call cdr3_aa cdr3_nt
TRBJ2-5 TRBD2 12 . TRBV2 CASSEFAGVKYF TGTGCCAGCAGTGAGTTCGCGGGGGTGAAGTACTTC
TRBJ1-4 . 15 . TRBV19 CASSTGRVYNEKLFF TGTGCCAGTAGTACGGGGAGGGTCTATAATGAAAAACTGTTTTTT
TRBJ1-3 . 18 . TRBV19 CASTNTSPGGPTGNTIYF TGTGCCAGTACCAATACTAGCCCGGGGGGCCCTACTGGAAACACCATATATTTT
TRBJ2-1 TRBD2 15 . TRBV7-3 CASSYQTSGYNEQFF TGTGCCAGCAGCTATCAGACTAGCGGATACAATGAGCAGTTCTTC
TRBJ2-7 . 12 . TRBV29-1 CSVPDILGEQYF TGCAGCGTCCCGGACATCCTCGGGGAGCAGTACTTC
TRBJ2-1 TRBD1 12 . TRBV18 CASSQDRTQQFF TGTGCCAGCTCTCAGGACAGGACTCAGCAGTTCTTC
TRBJ2-3 . 15 . TRBV7-2 CASSTYGSMSDTQYF TGTGCCAGCAGCACCTACGGGAGTATGTCAGATACGCAGTATTTT
TRBJ1-4 TRBD1 14 . TRBV7-2 CASSLDRSHEKLFF TGTGCCAGCAGCTTGGACAGGTCCCATGAAAAACTGTTTTTT
TRBJ1-2 TRBD1 16 . TRBV2 CASSEASGTGPYGYTF TGTGCCAGCAGTGAAGCGTCCGGGACAGGCCCCTATGGCTACACCTTC
TRBJ1-3 TRBD1 16 . TRBV6-5 CASSWGQFVSGNTIYF TGTGCCAGCAGTTGGGGACAGTTCGTCTCTGGAAACACCATATATTTT
TRBJ2-7 . 13 . TRBV7-9 CASSLEVTYEQYF TGTGCCAGCAGCTTGGAGGTCACCTACGAGCAGTACTTC
TRBJ2-3 . 12 . TRBV19 CASRYRDNTQYF TGTGCCAGTAGATACCGGGACAATACGCAGTATTTT
TRBJ2-2 . 15 . TRBV7-8 CASLLKGPYTGELFF TGTGCCAGCCTCTTAAAGGGGCCGTACACCGGGGAGCTGTTTTTT
TRBJ2-2 TRBD1 16 . TRBV4-2 CASSQMGQGNTGELFF TGTGCCAGCAGCCAAATGGGACAGGGGAACACCGGGGAGCTGTTTTTT
TRBJ2-7 . 15 . TRBV14 CASSQDLGGIGEQYF TGTGCCAGCAGCCAAGATTTAGGCGGGATTGGCGAGCAGTACTTC
TRBJ1-5 . 15 . TRBV4-3 CASSQDFQGNQPQHF TGCGCCAGCAGCCAAGATTTCCAGGGCAATCAGCCCCAGCATTTT
TRBJ1-3 . 15 few TRBV5-1 CASSYSGSSGNTIYF TGCGCCAGCAGCTATAGCGGGTCCTCTGGAAACACCATATATTTT
TRBJ2-7 . 16 . TRBV7-2 CASSLVGTSPNYEQYF TGTGCCAGCAGCTTAGTGGGGACAAGCCCCAACTACGAGCAGTACTTC
TRBJ2-3 TRBD2 14 . TRBV5-1 CASSRREGTDTQYF TGCGCCAGCAGCCGGCGGGAGGGCACAGATACGCAGTATTTT
TRBJ2-7 . 11 . TRBV29-1 CSARGAYEQYF TGCAGCGCCCGAGGCGCCTACGAGCAGTACTTC